The clone carrying this TCR beta chain has more than one count but fewer than ten. Its antigen is still unknown. An end of the junction differs from the germline gene, which may be a read error. The authors produced cDNA by 5'RACE using 10-nucleotide random UMIs. TCRdb used MiXCR to reprocess the 5' RACE reads, holding one entry per CDR3 protein. The sample lists some 65,000 distinct CDR3 sequences, about 4% occurring once. These data originate in a study of neurological immune-mediated disorders. A total of 2 million PBMCs stored at -80 degrees C provided the unsorted libraries. General observations from the study: When repertoires were grouped phylogenetically, those of 18 of 34 multiple sclerosis patients fell into one related-CDR3 cluster, a possible signature. Multiple sclerosis, the disease with the least TCR clonal expansion, fell below healthy controls, whereas HTLV-1-associated myelopathy showed the most.

This CDR3 comprises 15 residues. CDR1 is LGHDT, CDR2 YNNKEL, per germline (reference sequence). The source material was PBMCs. This chain joins TRBV3-1 and TRBJ1-6; 7 bases fit TRBD1. The receptor was derived from a man aged 45-65 years with multiple sclerosis. This CDR3 reads CASSVNRGGNSPLNF. CDR3 sequence (DNA): TGTGCCAGCAGCGTGAACAGGGGTGGGAATTCACCCCTCAACTTT.